One T cell receptor (beta chain) is described in this entry. Data came from immunoSEQ multiplex PCR; TCRdb stores just in-frame clones and leaves some out. The data show around 150,000 clones, over 85% seen once. The data stem from a study of cytomegalovirus exposure and HLA in healthy donors. This receptor was identified in a man aged 18 to 35 in good health and CMV-seropositive. Sequencing was done on a sample of PBMCs.

CDR3 residues: CATNSGREDTQYF. The CDR3, as DNA: TGTGCCACGAACAGCGGGAGGGAAGATACGCAGTATTTT. V and J are TRBV10-3 and TRBJ2-3; 10 nucleotides line up with TRBD2. After removal of 10 bases from V and 5 bases from J, the junction contained 6 bases not matched to a gene. Germline V CDR1 and CDR2: ENHRY, SYGVKD. The CDR3 extends over 13 amino acids.